This TCR beta chain originates from a study of cytomegalovirus exposure and HLA in healthy donors. Primers included in the PCR were 60 Vbeta and 13 Jbeta primers. The table came from immunoSEQ multiplex PCR; TCRdb's copy has only in-frame clones and leaves some out. The sample has fewer than 130,000 clones, 74% seen once; the top ten hold roughly 2.5%. This clone has a handful of counts. With 4 bases clipped from V and 0 bases from J, the junction kept 12 bases outside the gene matches. The CDR3 contains 19 residues. The V gene's germline CDR1 is MNHEY and CDR2 SMNVEV (reference sequence). The sequencing sample was made of PBMCs. This chain joins TRBV27 and TRBJ2-7; TRBD2 matches 13 bases. This sequence originates from a man aged 45-65 years in good health and CMV-seropositive. The CDR3 spells CASSSLGLAGVHSSYEQYF. CDR3 in DNA: TGTGCCAGCAGTTCTCTCGGACTAGCGGGGGTTCACTCCTCCTACGAGCAGTACTTC.